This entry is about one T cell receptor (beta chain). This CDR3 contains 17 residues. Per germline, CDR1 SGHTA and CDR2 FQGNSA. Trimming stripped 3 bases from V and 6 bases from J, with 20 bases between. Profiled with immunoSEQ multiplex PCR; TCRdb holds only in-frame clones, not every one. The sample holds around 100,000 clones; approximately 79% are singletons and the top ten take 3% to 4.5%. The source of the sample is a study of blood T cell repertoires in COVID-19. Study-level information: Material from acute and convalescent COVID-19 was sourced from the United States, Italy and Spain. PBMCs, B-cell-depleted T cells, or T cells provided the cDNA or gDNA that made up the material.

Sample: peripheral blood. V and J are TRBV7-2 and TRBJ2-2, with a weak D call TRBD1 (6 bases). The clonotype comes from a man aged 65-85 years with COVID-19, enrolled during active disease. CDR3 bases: TGTGCCAGCAGCTTCCTGCCGACAGGCCCTACACCCGGGGAGCTGTTTTTT. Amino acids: CASSFLPTGPTPGELFF. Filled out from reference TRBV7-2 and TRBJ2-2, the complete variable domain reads GAGVSQSPSNKVTEKGKDVELRCDPISGHTALYWYRQSLGQGLEFLIYFQGNSAPDKSGLPSDRFSAERTGGSVSTLTIQRTQQEDSAVYLCASSFLPTGPTPGELFFGEGSRLTVL.